This T cell receptor (beta chain) derives from a study of OX40 agonist ivuxolimab in advanced cancers. Across the study: Cancers in dose escalation were hepatocellular, melanoma, renal cell and head and neck. Under the entry rules, prior anti-PD-1, anti-PD-L1 or anti-CTLA-4 therapy was allowed, and less than 50% had some.

The method was immunoSEQ multiplex PCR; TCRdb's version includes in-frame clones alone and lacks a portion of them. The sample contains about 80,000 clones, around 85% of which appear only once. As for this clone: Its antigen is not identified.

Study-wide results and limits: Certain nonresponders likewise exhibited a low normalized T-cell clonal expansion.

The sample consisted of CD4+ or CD8+ T cells sorted from blood, taken in a trial of the OX40 agonist ivuxolimab. The clonotype was recovered from an adult with an advanced solid tumor such as melanoma, head and neck, liver or kidney cancer.

The DNA of the CDR3 is TGCGCCAGCAGCCGTCTTGGGACCGGGACAGGGGGCAGGTCTTTCTTT. This encodes CASSRLGTGTGGRSFF. The chain uses TRBV4-3 and TRBJ1-1; 12 positions agree with TRBD1. With V trimmed by 4 bases and J by 12 bases, 15 bases remained unmatched. The CDR3 spans 16 residues. Germline CDR1 LGHNA, CDR2 YSLEER.